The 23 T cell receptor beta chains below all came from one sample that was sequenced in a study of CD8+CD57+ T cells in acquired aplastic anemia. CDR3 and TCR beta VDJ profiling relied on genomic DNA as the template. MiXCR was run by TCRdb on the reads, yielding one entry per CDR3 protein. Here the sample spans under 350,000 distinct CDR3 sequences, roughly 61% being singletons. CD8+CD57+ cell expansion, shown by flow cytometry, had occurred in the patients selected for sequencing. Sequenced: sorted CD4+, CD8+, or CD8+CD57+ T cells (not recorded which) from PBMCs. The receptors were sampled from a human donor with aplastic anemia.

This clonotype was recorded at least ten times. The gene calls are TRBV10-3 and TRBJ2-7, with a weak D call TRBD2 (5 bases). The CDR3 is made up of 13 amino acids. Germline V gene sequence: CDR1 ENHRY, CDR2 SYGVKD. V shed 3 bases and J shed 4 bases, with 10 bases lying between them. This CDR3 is CAISERGPYEQYF. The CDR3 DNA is TGTGCCATCAGTGAACGGGGTCCATACGAGCAGTACTTC.

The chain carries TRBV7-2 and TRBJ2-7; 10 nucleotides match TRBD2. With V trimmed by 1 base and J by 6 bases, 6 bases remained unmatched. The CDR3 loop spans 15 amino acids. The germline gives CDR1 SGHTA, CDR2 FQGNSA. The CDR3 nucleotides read TGTGCCAGCAGCTTAGGAACTAGCGGGGATCGCGAGCAGTACTTC. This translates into CASSLGTSGDREQYF.

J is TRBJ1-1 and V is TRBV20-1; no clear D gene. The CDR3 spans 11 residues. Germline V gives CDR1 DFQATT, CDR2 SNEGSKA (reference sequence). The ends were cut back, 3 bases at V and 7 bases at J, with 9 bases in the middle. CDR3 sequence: CSASLADEAFF. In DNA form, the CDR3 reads TGCAGTGCTAGTTTAGCGGATGAAGCTTTCTTT.

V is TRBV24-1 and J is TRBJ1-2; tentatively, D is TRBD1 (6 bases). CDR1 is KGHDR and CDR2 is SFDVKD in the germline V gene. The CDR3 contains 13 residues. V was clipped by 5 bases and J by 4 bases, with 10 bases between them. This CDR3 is CATSGQAFYGYTF. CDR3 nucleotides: TGTGCCACCAGTGGACAGGCCTTCTATGGCTACACCTTC.

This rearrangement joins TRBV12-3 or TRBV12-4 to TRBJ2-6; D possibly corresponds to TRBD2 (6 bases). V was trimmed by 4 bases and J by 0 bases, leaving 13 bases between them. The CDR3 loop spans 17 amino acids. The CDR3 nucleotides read TGTGCCAGCAGTTGGCGGGGCCAGAACTCTGGGGCCAACGTCCTGACTTTC. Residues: CASSWRGQNSGANVLTF.

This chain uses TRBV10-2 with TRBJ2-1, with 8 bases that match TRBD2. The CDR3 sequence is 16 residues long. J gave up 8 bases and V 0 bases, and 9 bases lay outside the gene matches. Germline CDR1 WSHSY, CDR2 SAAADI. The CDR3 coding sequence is TGCGCCAGCAGTGAGTCTGGCGGGAGGAGTACACATGAGCAGTTCTTC. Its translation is CASSESGGRSTHEQFF.

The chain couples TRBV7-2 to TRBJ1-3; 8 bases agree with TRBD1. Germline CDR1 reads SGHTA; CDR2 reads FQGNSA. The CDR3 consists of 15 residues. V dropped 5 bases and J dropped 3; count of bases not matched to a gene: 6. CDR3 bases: TGTGCCAGCAGCGTCACAGGGGGTGTTGGAAACACCATATATTTT. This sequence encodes CASSVTGGVGNTIYF.

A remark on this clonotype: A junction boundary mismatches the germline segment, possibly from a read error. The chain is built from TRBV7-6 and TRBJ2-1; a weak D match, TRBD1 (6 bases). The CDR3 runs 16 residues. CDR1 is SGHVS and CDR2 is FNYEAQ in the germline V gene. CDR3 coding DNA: TGTGTCAGCAGCTTAGTGGCAGGGGCCTACTACAATGAGCAGTTCTTC. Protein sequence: CVSSLVAGAYYNEQFF.

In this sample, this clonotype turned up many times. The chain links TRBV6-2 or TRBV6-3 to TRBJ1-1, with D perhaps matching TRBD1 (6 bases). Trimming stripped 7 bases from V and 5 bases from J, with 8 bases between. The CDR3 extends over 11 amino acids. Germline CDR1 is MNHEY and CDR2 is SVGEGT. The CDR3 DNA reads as TGTGCCAGCAATCAGGGGACTGAAGCTTTCTTT. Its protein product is CASNQGTEAFF.

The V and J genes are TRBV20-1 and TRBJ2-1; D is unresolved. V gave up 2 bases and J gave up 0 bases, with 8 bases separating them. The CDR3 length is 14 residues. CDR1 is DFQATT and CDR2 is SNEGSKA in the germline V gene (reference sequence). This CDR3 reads CSARRIDSYNEQFF. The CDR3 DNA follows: TGCAGTGCTAGAAGGATCGACTCCTACAATGAGCAGTTCTTC.

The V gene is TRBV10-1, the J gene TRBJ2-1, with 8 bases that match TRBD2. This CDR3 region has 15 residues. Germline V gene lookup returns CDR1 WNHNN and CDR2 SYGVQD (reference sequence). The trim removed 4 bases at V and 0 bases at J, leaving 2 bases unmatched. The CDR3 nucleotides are TGCGCCAGCAGTGCCGGGACTAGCTCCTACAATGAGCAGTTCTTC. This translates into CASSAGTSSYNEQFF.

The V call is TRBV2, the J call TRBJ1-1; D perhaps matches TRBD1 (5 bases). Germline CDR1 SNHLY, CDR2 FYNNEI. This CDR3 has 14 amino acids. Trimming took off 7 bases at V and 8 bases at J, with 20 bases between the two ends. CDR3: CASTLAGEGYEAFF. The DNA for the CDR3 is TGTGCCAGCACGCTAGCGGGGGAGGGCTACGAAGCTTTCTTT.

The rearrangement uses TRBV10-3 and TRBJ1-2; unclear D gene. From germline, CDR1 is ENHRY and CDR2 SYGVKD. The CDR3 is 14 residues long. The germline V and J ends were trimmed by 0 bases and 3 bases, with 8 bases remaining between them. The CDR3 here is CAISESLEHYGYTF. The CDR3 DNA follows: TGTGCCATCAGTGAGTCGTTAGAGCACTATGGCTACACCTTC.

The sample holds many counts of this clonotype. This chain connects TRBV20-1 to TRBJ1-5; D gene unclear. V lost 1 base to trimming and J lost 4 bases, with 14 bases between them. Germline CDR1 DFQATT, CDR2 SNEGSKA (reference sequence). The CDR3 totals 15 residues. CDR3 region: CSARVRGVGNQPQHF. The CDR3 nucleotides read TGCAGTGCTAGAGTTCGGGGTGTGGGTAATCAGCCCCAGCATTTT.

Here the CDR3 DNA reads TGTGCCAGCAGCTACAAAGAGGGGGCGTTTAGCACAGATACGCAGTATTTT. Its protein is CASSYKEGAFSTDTQYF. V usage is TRBV9 and J usage is TRBJ2-3, with 7 bases lining up with TRBD1. Germline trimming cut 4 bases from V and 0 bases from J; bases unmatched to any gene: 11. CDR1 SGDLS and CDR2 YYNGEE come from the germline V gene. The CDR3 has 17 amino acids.

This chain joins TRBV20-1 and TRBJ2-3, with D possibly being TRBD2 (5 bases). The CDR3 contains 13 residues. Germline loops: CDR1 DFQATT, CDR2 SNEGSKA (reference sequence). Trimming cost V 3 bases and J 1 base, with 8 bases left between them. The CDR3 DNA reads TGCAGTGCTAGGATTAGCGGCACAGATACGCAGTATTTT. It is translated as CSARISGTDTQYF.

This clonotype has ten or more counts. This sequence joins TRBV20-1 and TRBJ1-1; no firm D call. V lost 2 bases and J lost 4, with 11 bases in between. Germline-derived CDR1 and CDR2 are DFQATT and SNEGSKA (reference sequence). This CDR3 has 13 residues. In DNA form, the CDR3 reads TGCAGTGCTAGAACCCAAGGGAGCACTGAAGCTTTCTTT. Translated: CSARTQGSTEAFF.

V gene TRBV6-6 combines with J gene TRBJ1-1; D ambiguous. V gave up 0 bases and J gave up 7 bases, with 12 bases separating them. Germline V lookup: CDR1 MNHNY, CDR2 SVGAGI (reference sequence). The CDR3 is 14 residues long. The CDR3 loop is CASSYSAQTSEAFF. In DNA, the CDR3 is TGTGCCAGCAGTTACTCAGCGCAGACAAGTGAAGCTTTCTTT.

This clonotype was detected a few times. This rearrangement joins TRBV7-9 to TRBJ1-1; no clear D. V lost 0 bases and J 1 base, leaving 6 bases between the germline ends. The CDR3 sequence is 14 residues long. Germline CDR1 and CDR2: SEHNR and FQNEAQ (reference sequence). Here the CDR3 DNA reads TGTGCCAGCAGCTTAGCGAGGGAGAACACTGAAGCTTTCTTT. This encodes CASSLARENTEAFF.

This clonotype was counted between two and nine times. The CDR3 nucleotides are TGCAGCTTAGGGGGCACGACCGGGTATGGCTACACCTTC. This sequence encodes CSLGGTTGYGYTF. V and J are TRBV29-1 and TRBJ1-2, with 7 bases that match TRBD1. V was pared by 8 bases and J by 5 bases, with 11 bases of the junction left unmatched. The CDR3 loop spans 13 amino acids. CDR1 and CDR2 (germline): SQVTM, ANQGSEA.

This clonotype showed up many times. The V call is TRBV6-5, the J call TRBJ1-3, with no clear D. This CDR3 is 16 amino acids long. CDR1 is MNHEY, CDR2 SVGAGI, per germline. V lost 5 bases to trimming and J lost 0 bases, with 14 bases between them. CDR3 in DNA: TGTGCCAGCAGTAACATAGCGGCGGGCTCTGGAAACACCATATATTTT. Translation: CASSNIAAGSGNTIYF.

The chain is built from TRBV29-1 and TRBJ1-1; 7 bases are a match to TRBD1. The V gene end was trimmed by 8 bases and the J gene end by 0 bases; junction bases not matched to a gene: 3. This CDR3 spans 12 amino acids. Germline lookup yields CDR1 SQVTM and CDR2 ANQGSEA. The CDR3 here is CSTGQMNTEAFF. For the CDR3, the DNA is TGCAGCACGGGACAGATGAACACTGAAGCTTTCTTT.

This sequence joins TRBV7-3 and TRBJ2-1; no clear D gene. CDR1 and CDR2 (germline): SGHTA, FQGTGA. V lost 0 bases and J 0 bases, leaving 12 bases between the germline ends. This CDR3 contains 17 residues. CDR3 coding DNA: TGTGCCAGCAGCTTAACGTTGGGCGAAAGCTCCTACAATGAGCAGTTCTTC. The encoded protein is CASSLTLGESSYNEQFF.